The subject of this entry is one TCR beta chain. The data belong to a study of read filtering for tumor transcriptome and immune sequencing. Turning to the study itself: Mean patient age was roughly 66 years, range about 47 to 85; 17 to 20 male, roughly 14 female. TCR-mapped reads were about 3.5 to 10.27 million with IR-seq versus roughly 75 to 1,400 with RNA-seq. After DNase treatment, RNA was made into whole-transcriptome libraries.

V shed 8 bases and J 5 bases; nucleotides not matched to a gene: 18. Germline CDR1 is SEHNR and CDR2 is FQNEAQ (reference sequence). This CDR3 comprises 17 residues. From roughly 390 ng of RNA, a library with molecular barcoded alpha/delta and beta/gamma adaptors was made. Via MiXCR, TCRdb re-called the reads, giving one row per CDR3 protein. Altogether tens of thousands of distinct CDR3 sequences are present, approximately 14% being singletons, with the ten largest covering 45%. This rearrangement joins TRBV7-9 to TRBJ2-7; TRBD2 agrees at 10 bases. The receptor was derived from a donor at least 40 years old with multiple myeloma. Material: a population of CD138-negative cells sorted from bone marrow. The CDR3 sequence: CASGLPFRASGSHEQYF. The CDR3 DNA reads TGTGCCAGCGGCCTACCATTTAGGGCTAGCGGGAGCCACGAGCAGTACTTC.